These 29 T cell receptor beta chains were sequenced from one sample in a study of regulatory T cells in long-lasting Graves disease. Library construction for TCR beta used iRepertoire HTBI primers and Arm-PCR of CDR3 regions. TCRdb fed the multiplex PCR reads into MiXCR, producing one record per CDR3 protein. The data contain approximately 400,000 distinct CDR3 sequences, roughly a sixth of them seen just once; the ten biggest clones take up about 20%. Time point indicated: newly diagnosed GD, antithyroid drugs for less than 3 months. RNA extracted from PBMCs served as the sequencing template. The sample was peripheral blood mononuclear cells (PBMCs), taken at new diagnosis, from a patient treated with antithyroid drugs. The source of these receptors is a female donor with Graves disease.

This clonotype has more than one count but fewer than ten. The chain joins TRBV5-4 to TRBJ1-4; 8 bases match TRBD1. In germline, CDR1 is SGHNT, CDR2 YYREEE (reference sequence). The junction had 6 bases not matched to a gene; V was cut back by 5 bases and J by 6 bases. CDR3 size: 14 residues. The CDR3 DNA reads as TGTGCCAGCAGTCCGGACAGGGTGGATGAAAAACTGTTTTTT. It codes for CASSPDRVDEKLFF.

This clonotype has at least ten counts. With a much larger clone just one base away, this may be a read error. The chain links TRBV5-6 to TRBJ1-1; weak D call: TRBD1 (5 bases). Germline CDR1 and CDR2: SGHDT and YYEEEE. V shed 4 bases and J shed 3 bases, with 7 bases lying between them. CDR3 length: 12 residues. The chain's CDR3 is CASSRGYTEAFF. The CDR3 DNA follows: TGTGCCAGCAGCCGGGGGTACACTGAAGCTTTCTTT.

In its sample, this clonotype was seen many times. The V call is TRBV10-3, the J call TRBJ2-3; 10 bases match TRBD2. Trimming at V came to 5 bases and at J to 4 bases, leaving 21 bases not matched to a gene. Germline CDR1 and CDR2: ENHRY and SYGVKD. The CDR3 runs 20 residues. The CDR3 bases are TGTGCCATCAGTCAAAGGACTAGCGGAGCCGGAAGGTACGCAGCAGATACGCAGTATTTT. Its protein is CAISQRTSGAGRYAADTQYF.

This clonotype was recorded a few times. The genes are TRBV4-3 and TRBJ1-4; TRBD1 matches at 7 bases. Per germline, CDR1 LGHNA and CDR2 YSLEER. V shed 0 bases, J shed 4 bases, and the junction held 2 bases outside the gene matches. The CDR3 loop spans 15 amino acids. CDR3 sequence reads: CASSQDGQVNEKLFF. CDR3 in DNA: TGCGCCAGCAGCCAAGATGGACAGGTTAATGAAAAACTGTTTTTT.

This clonotype was picked up a small number of times. The genes are TRBV18 and TRBJ1-1; 9 nucleotides align to TRBD1. The germline V gene encodes CDR1 KGHSH and CDR2 LQKENI. V lost 3 bases, J lost 1 base, and 3 bases stayed unmatched. The CDR3 spans 15 residues. CDR3 sequence (DNA): TGTGCCAGCTCACCCCTACAGGGGGCGAACACTGAAGCTTTCTTT. This gives the protein CASSPLQGANTEAFF.

This clonotype occurred a few times. CDR3: CAWSRGQGPSQETQYF. The DNA of the CDR3 is TGTGCCTGGAGTCGGGGACAGGGACCCTCCCAAGAGACCCAGTACTTC. V usage is TRBV30 and J usage is TRBJ2-5, with 9 bases fitting TRBD1. The V segment lost 2 bases and the J segment 1 base; nucleotides outside the gene matches: 8. The germline V gene has CDR1 GTSNPN and CDR2 SVGIG (reference sequence). The CDR3 is 16 residues long.

This clonotype was seen repeatedly, ten times or more. The chain links TRBV7-2 to TRBJ2-2; the D gene is possibly TRBD1 (6 bases). CDR1 and CDR2 from the germline V gene are SGHTA and FQGNSA. CDR3 length: 13 amino acids. V lost 4 bases to trimming and J lost 6 bases, with 9 bases between them. The CDR3 is CASSSDRPGELFF. DNA of the CDR3: TGTGCCAGCAGCTCGGACAGACCCGGGGAGCTGTTTTTT.

The V gene is TRBV20-1, the J gene TRBJ2-3; 12 bases map to TRBD2. CDR1 is DFQATT and CDR2 is SNEGSKA in the germline V gene (reference sequence). The CDR3 has 15 residues. Unmatched junction bases numbered 7, after V lost 6 bases and J lost 3 bases. The CDR3 protein is CSAGLAGPATDTQYF. Written as DNA, the CDR3 is TGCAGTGCCGGACTAGCGGGACCGGCTACAGATACGCAGTATTTT.

V and J are TRBV4-1 and TRBJ1-1, with D unclear. The CDR3 loop spans 12 amino acids. Trimming removed 4 bases at V and 7 bases at J, with 10 bases between. The germline V gene has CDR1 MGHRA and CDR2 YSYEKL. For the CDR3, the DNA is TGCGCCAGCAGCCCCCCGTCCCGTGAAGCTTTCTTT. It yields the protein CASSPPSREAFF.

In its sample, this clonotype was seen many times. CDR3 DNA: TGCGCCAGCAGCCAAGATCTTACCTATGGCTACACCTTC. Its protein product is CASSQDLTYGYTF. The chain links TRBV4-1 to TRBJ1-2; D gene uncertain. The V end was cut by 0 bases, the J end by 4 bases, with 6 bases between. CDR3 length equals 13 residues. Germline V gives CDR1 MGHRA, CDR2 YSYEKL.

This clonotype was detected many times. The CDR3 nucleotides read TGTGCCAGCAGCCCGGGGACTAGCGGATCCTCCTACGAGCAGTACTTC. Encoded protein: CASSPGTSGSSYEQYF. The V gene is TRBV7-2, the J gene TRBJ2-7; TRBD2 matches 11 bases. Germline V gene sequence: CDR1 SGHTA, CDR2 FQGNSA. The CDR3 is 16 amino acids. V dropped 5 bases and J dropped 0; count of bases not matched to a gene: 6. The full variable domain, its missing parts supplied by reference TRBV7-2 and TRBJ2-7, is GAGVSQSPSNKVTEKGKDVELRCDPISGHTALYWYRQSLGQGLEFLIYFQGNSAPDKSGLPSDRFSAERTGGSVSTLTIQRTQQEDSAVYLCASSPGTSGSSYEQYFGPGTRLTVT.

The table lists this clonotype with many counts. CDR3 amino acids: CASSTGPTGSEAFF. CDR3 DNA sequence: TGCGCCAGCAGCACCGGTCCGACAGGGTCTGAAGCTTTCTTT. The chain has TRBV5-1 and TRBJ1-1; 7 bases agree with TRBD1. The CDR3 contains 14 residues. J gave up 6 bases and V 4 bases, and 9 bases lay outside the gene matches. Germline CDR1 reads SGHRS; CDR2 reads YFSETQ.

Ten or more counts support this clonotype. The CDR3 DNA reads as TGTGCCATCTATTGGGGGACTAGGGCATATCAAGAGACCCAGTACTTC. Residues: CAIYWGTRAYQETQYF. The rearrangement joins TRBV10-3 to TRBJ2-5, with TRBD2 matching over 8 bases. In germline, CDR1 is ENHRY, CDR2 SYGVKD. V trimming: 8 bases; J trimming: 2 bases; junction bases outside the gene matches: 13. This CDR3 contains 16 residues.

The table lists this clonotype with many counts. V is TRBV27 and J is TRBJ2-7, with a tentative D call TRBD1 (5 bases). V lost 8 bases, J lost 0 bases, and 14 bases lay in between. This CDR3 region has 14 residues. Germline V gives CDR1 MNHEY, CDR2 SMNVEV (reference sequence). This chain's CDR3 is CASPTQGSSYEQYF. CDR3 nucleotide sequence: TGTGCCAGCCCAACGCAGGGATCCTCCTACGAGCAGTACTTC.

A few counts support this clonotype. This chain uses TRBV18 with TRBJ1-5; possible D gene TRBD1, 6 bases. Germline V gives CDR1 KGHSH, CDR2 LQKENI. The length of the CDR3 is 13 residues. V was clipped by 3 bases and J by 5 bases, with 8 bases between them. CDR3 DNA sequence: TGTGCCAGCTCACCGAGGGGGGATCAGCCCCAGCATTTT. This sequence encodes CASSPRGDQPQHF. The full variable domain, with the rest looked up from reference TRBV18 and TRBJ1-5, is NAGVMQNPRHLVRRRGQEARLRCSPMKGHSHVYWYRQLPEEGLKFMVYLQKENIIDESGMPKERFSAEFPKEGPSILRIQQVVRGDSAAYFCASSPRGDQPQHFGDGTRLSIL.

There are a few counts of this clonotype. This chain links TRBV6-2 or TRBV6-3 with TRBJ2-3; D ambiguous. Germline-derived CDR1 and CDR2 are MNHEY and SVGEGT. The CDR3 extends over 11 amino acids. V lost 10 bases to trimming and J lost 2 bases, with 7 bases between them. The CDR3 spells CATWFTDTQYF. DNA of the CDR3: TGTGCCACTTGGTTCACAGATACGCAGTATTTT.

In its sample, this clonotype was seen a few times. CDR3 sequence: CASSVGRGRTNNEKLFF. The CDR3 DNA follows: TGTGCCAGCAGCGTAGGCCGGGGACGCACAAATAATGAAAAACTGTTTTTT. The V and J genes are TRBV9 and TRBJ1-4; D is possibly TRBD1 (5 bases). The CDR3 length is 17 residues. V was cut by 0 bases and J by 4 bases, with 16 bases left in between. The V gene's germline CDR1 is SGDLS and CDR2 YYNGEE.

There are many counts of this clonotype. The rearrangement uses TRBV27 and TRBJ1-1; maybe TRBD1 (6 bases). This CDR3 comprises 15 residues. The germline V and J ends were trimmed by 2 bases and 0 bases, with 10 bases remaining between them. Germline V CDR1 and CDR2: MNHEY, SMNVEV (reference sequence). CDR3 coding DNA: TGTGCCAGCAGTTTAAGGGGGTTTATGAACACTGAAGCTTTCTTT. Translating gives CASSLRGFMNTEAFF.

This sequence joins TRBV19 and TRBJ2-5; D is perhaps TRBD1 (6 bases). The CDR3 has 14 amino acids. V was shortened by 5 bases and J by 4 bases, with 14 bases between the two germline ends. Germline CDR1 is LNHDA and CDR2 is SQIVND (reference sequence). This chain's CDR3 is CASSSGAVRETQYF. Written as DNA, the CDR3 is TGTGCCAGTAGTTCAGGGGCGGTACGAGAGACCCAGTACTTC.

This clonotype has a count of ten or more. This chain connects TRBV6-1 to TRBJ1-1, with 10 bases lining up with TRBD1. Germline V lookup: CDR1 MNHNS, CDR2 SASEGT. The CDR3 length is 14 residues. J lost 7 bases, V lost 7 bases, and 9 bases had no gene match. The DNA of the CDR3 is TGTGCCAGCACCGGGACAGGGGCGTCTAATGAAGCTTTCTTT. Translated: CASTGTGASNEAFF.

This clonotype was observed at least ten times. The V gene is TRBV7-9, the J gene TRBJ2-1, with unresolved D. V lost 6 bases and J lost 6, with 18 bases in between. Germline V CDR1 and CDR2: SEHNR, FQNEAQ (reference sequence). This CDR3 contains 15 residues. The CDR3 loop reads CASRSLAVGRNEQFF. The CDR3 DNA reads as TGTGCCAGCAGGTCATTAGCTGTAGGGCGCAATGAGCAGTTCTTC.

About this clonotype itself: With a far larger clone one base away, a read error is the likely cause. The rearrangement uses TRBV5-1 and TRBJ2-5; D gene uncertain. Deletions cut 0 bases from V and 11 bases from J, with 11 bases between. This CDR3 comprises 12 residues. In germline, CDR1 is SGHRS, CDR2 YFSETQ. The CDR3: CASSLGENEQYF. CDR3 nucleotides: TGCGCCAGCAGCTTGGGAGAGAATGAGCAGTACTTC.

This clonotype came up once. V is TRBV10-3 and J is TRBJ2-3; 8 positions agree with TRBD2. The junction had 2 bases not matched to a gene; V was cut back by 0 bases and J by 0 bases. Germline loops: CDR1 ENHRY, CDR2 SYGVKD. CDR3 length: 16 residues. The CDR3 nucleotides read TGTGCCATCAGTGAGTCGGCTAGCGGGAGCACAGATACGCAGTATTTT. Amino acids: CAISESASGSTDTQYF.

This clonotype appeared a few times. The gene calls are TRBV7-6 and TRBJ2-2; tentative D call: TRBD1 (6 bases). The CDR3 has 14 residues. Trimming shortened V by 6 bases and J by 6 bases, and 14 bases separated the two germline ends. CDR1 SGHVS and CDR2 FNYEAQ come from the germline V gene. The CDR3 DNA follows: TGTGCCAGCAGGTTAAACAGGGCTGCCGGGGAGCTGTTTTTT. It translates to CASRLNRAAGELFF.

This clonotype has ten or more counts. The chain recombines TRBV7-2 with TRBJ2-1; D is unresolved. CDR1 is SGHTA, CDR2 FQGNSA, per germline. Deletions cut 8 bases from V and 6 bases from J, with 8 bases between. The CDR3 is 11 amino acids. The CDR3 region has the DNA TGTGCCAGCCGGATTGGCAATGAGCAGTTCTTC. Amino acid sequence: CASRIGNEQFF.

V is TRBV27 and J is TRBJ2-1; TRBD1 aligns across 7 bases. V was clipped by 5 bases and J by 10 bases; unmatched bases: 14. There are 15 residues in the CDR3. Looked up from germline, CDR1 is MNHEY and CDR2 is SMNVEV (reference sequence). In nucleotides, the CDR3 is TGTGCCAGCAGTACCTGGACAGGTGGGACGAAAGAGCAGTTCTTC. It codes for CASSTWTGGTKEQFF.

The table lists this clonotype with many counts. V is TRBV5-4 and J is TRBJ1-1; TRBD1 might be the D (5 bases). Trimming stripped 3 bases from V and 14 bases from J, with 20 bases between. The germline gives CDR1 SGHNT, CDR2 YYREEE (reference sequence). CDR3 length equals 13 residues. The CDR3 protein is CASSSGELVGVFF. Written as DNA, the CDR3 is TGTGCCAGCAGCTCGGGGGAACTTGTAGGAGTGTTCTTT. Combining the CDR3 with reference TRBV5-4 and TRBJ1-1 gives the whole variable domain ETGVTQSPTHLIKTRGQQVTLRCSSQSGHNTVSWYQQALGQGPQFIFQYYREEENGRGNFPPRFSGLQFPNYSSELNVNALELDDSALYLCASSSGELVGVFFGQGTRLTVV.

The chain combines TRBV4-2 with TRBJ2-7; 9 nucleotides line up with TRBD1. After removal of 4 bases from V and 7 bases from J, the junction contained 14 bases not matched to a gene. Germline CDR1 is LGHNA and CDR2 is YNFKEQ. This CDR3 comprises 16 residues. CDR3 in amino acids: CASSPSPDRGHGEQYF. The CDR3 coding sequence is TGTGCCAGCAGCCCCTCTCCGGACAGGGGCCATGGGGAGCAGTACTTC.

This clonotype was counted many times. The chain employs TRBV11-2 and TRBJ2-3; 15 positions agree with TRBD2. The germline V gene encodes CDR1 SGHAT and CDR2 FQNNGV. The CDR3 has 16 amino acids. V lost 5 bases and J lost 5; bases outside the gene matches: 5. The CDR3 sequence is CASSVPGLAGGDTQYF. In DNA, the CDR3 is TGTGCCAGCAGCGTACCGGGACTAGCGGGAGGAGATACGCAGTATTTT.